The 28 T cell receptor beta chains presented below share a single source sample, sequenced in a study of vaccination and CD4 T cells after COVID-19. Treatment of the sample: approximately nine-day PBMC culture with coronavirus spike peptide pools or control peptides (ViraFEST assay). Their recognized antigens are unknown. Sequence data for DNA of cultured CD4+ T cells were generated by the Oncomine TCR Beta short-read assay. TCRdb called the PCR reads again in MiXCR, with one record for every CDR3 protein. The data contain roughly 15,000 distinct CDR3 sequences, roughly 45% of them seen just once; the ten biggest clones take up about 3.7%. Source material: CD4+ T cells from blood, cultured in vitro. These TCRs come from a human donor who had recovered from COVID-19.

DNA of the CDR3: TGTGCCAGCGCACGAACCGGGGATCGAGATACGCAGTATTTT. Protein: CASARTGDRDTQYF. The chain couples TRBV6-4 to TRBJ2-3; a weak D match, TRBD2 (5 bases). Germline CDR1 and CDR2: MRHNA and SNTAGT. CDR3 length: 14 amino acids. Trimming cost V 8 bases and J 5 bases, with 17 bases left between them.

This clonotype appeared a single time. The chain employs TRBV14 and TRBJ2-1; maybe TRBD2 (6 bases). Per the germline V gene, CDR1 is SGHDN and CDR2 is FVKESK. The V gene lost 0 bases and the J gene lost 13 bases, with 13 bases spanning the gap. The CDR3 spans 13 residues. The CDR3, as DNA: TGTGCCAGCAGCCAAGAACGCCGGACTATCCAGTTCTTC. Its translation: CASSQERRTIQFF.

This clonotype was seen more than once but under ten times. The chain links TRBV21-1 to TRBJ2-7; the table's TRBD1 call for D was not verified on the DNA. TRBV21-1 is noted as a pseudogene. The CDR3 extends over 15 amino acids. CDR3 nucleotide sequence: TGTGCCAGCAGCGGAAGGGGGGGGGTCCGCCGCGAGCAGTACTTC. Amino acids: CASSGRGGVRREQYF.

The chain employs TRBV5-6 and TRBJ2-3; TRBD2 is a possible D gene (5 bases). Germline CDR1 and CDR2: SGHDT and YYEEEE. The CDR3 covers 14 residues. V lost 4 bases to trimming and J lost 3 bases, with 12 bases between them. CDR3: CASSDSGRTDTQYF. DNA for the CDR3: TGTGCCAGCAGCGATTCGGGAAGGACAGATACGCAGTATTTT.

The chain recombines TRBV20-1 with TRBJ1-6; perhaps TRBD1 as D (6 bases). The length of the CDR3 is 15 residues. V lost 1 base and J lost 6, with 13 bases in between. Germline CDR1 is DFQATT and CDR2 is SNEGSKA (reference sequence). The CDR3 region is CSARGGAGANSPLHF. In DNA form, the CDR3 reads TGCAGTGCTAGAGGGGGGGCGGGGGCTAATTCACCCCTCCACTTT.

This sequence joins TRBV7-3 and TRBJ2-7, with 12 nucleotides matching TRBD1. The germline gives CDR1 SGHTA, CDR2 FQGTGA. V gave up 1 base and J gave up 5 bases; unmatched junction bases: 9. The CDR3 contains 17 residues. The CDR3 DNA reads TGTGCCAGCAGCTTAAATGCTCCCGGGACAGGGGGCGACGAGCAGTACTTC. This encodes CASSLNAPGTGGDEQYF.

Comments on this clonotype: At one of its ends the junction is not consistent with the germline gene, which may arise from a read error. V usage is TRBV7-9 and J usage is TRBJ2-1; 8 bases are a match to TRBD1. Germline loops: CDR1 SEHNR, CDR2 FQNEAQ (reference sequence). The CDR3 spans 13 residues. CDR3 nucleotide sequence: TGCGCCAGCAGCTGGGGACAGGACAATGAGCAGTTCTTC. Its protein is CASSWGQDNEQFF.

J is TRBJ2-3 and V is TRBV27; 7 bases map to TRBD1. Germline V gene sequence: CDR1 MNHEY, CDR2 SMNVEV (reference sequence). There are 15 residues in the CDR3. V shed 7 bases and J 5 bases; nucleotides not matched to a gene: 12. CDR3: CASTRIDRVGDTQYF. The CDR3 nucleotides read TGTGCCAGCACCAGAATAGACAGGGTGGGAGATACGCAGTATTTT.

This chain connects TRBV19 to TRBJ2-5; D remains ambiguous. With 4 bases removed from V and 7 bases from J, the gap between germline ends came to 7 bases. Germline CDR1 is LNHDA and CDR2 is SQIVND (reference sequence). This CDR3 is built from 11 residues. CDR3 amino acids: CASSNLWTQYF. The CDR3 nucleotides read TGTGCCAGTAGTAATCTGTGGACCCAGTACTTC.

In its sample, this clonotype was seen a few times. V gene TRBV7-3 combines with J gene TRBJ2-3, with D uncertain. With 5 bases removed from V and 5 bases from J, the gap between germline ends came to 8 bases. The germline gives CDR1 SGHTA, CDR2 FQGTGA. This CDR3 is built from 12 residues. CDR3 residues: CASSPNGDTQYF. The CDR3 region has the DNA TGTGCCAGCAGCCCCAACGGAGATACGCAGTATTTT.

The CDR3 reads CASSSSGPPYEQYF. The CDR3 DNA follows: TGCGCCAGCAGCTCCTCGGGACCGCCCTACGAGCAGTACTTC. This chain links TRBV5-1 with TRBJ2-7, with D perhaps given as TRBD1 or TRBD2 (5 bases each). V dropped 3 bases and J dropped 2 bases, with 12 bases sitting between them. CDR1 is SGHRS, CDR2 YFSETQ, per germline. The CDR3 has 14 residues.

The sample holds a few counts of this clonotype. The chain links TRBV2 to TRBJ1-4, with TRBD1 identical over 11 bases. V dropped 6 bases and J dropped 10; count of bases not matched to a gene: 10. Germline CDR1 SNHLY, CDR2 FYNNEI. The CDR3 extends over 15 amino acids. This chain's CDR3 is CASRRGQGAQGKLFF. The CDR3 region has the DNA TGTGCCAGCAGACGCGGACAGGGGGCACAGGGAAAACTGTTTTTT.

The V and J genes are TRBV6-2 or TRBV6-3 and TRBJ2-7; 11 nucleotides line up with TRBD2. After removal of 5 bases from V and 0 bases from J, the junction contained 15 bases not matched to a gene. Germline loops: CDR1 MNHEY, CDR2 SVGEGT. The CDR3 covers 19 residues. CDR3 protein: CASSRWRTGTSGSSYEQYF. CDR3 coding DNA: TGTGCCAGCAGTCGCTGGAGAACCGGGACTAGCGGCAGCTCCTACGAGCAGTACTTC.

This chain uses TRBV20-1 with TRBJ1-1; 9 bases match TRBD1. Trimming cost V 3 bases and J 5 bases; bases outside gene matches: 7. Germline-derived CDR1 and CDR2 are DFQATT and SNEGSKA (reference sequence). The CDR3 totals 14 residues. CDR3 DNA: TGCAGTGCTAGCGTACAGGGGGCTTTTACTGAAGCTTTCTTT. It translates to CSASVQGAFTEAFF.

This chain connects TRBV27 to TRBJ2-6; D may be TRBD1 (5 bases). Germline lookup yields CDR1 MNHEY and CDR2 SMNVEV (reference sequence). Trimming removed 7 bases from V and 0 bases from J, with 16 bases in between. The CDR3 is 17 residues long. In DNA form, the CDR3 reads TGTGCCAGCACCCGGACATCGGGCTCCTCTGGGGCCAACGTCCTGACTTTC. Protein: CASTRTSGSSGANVLTF.

This rearrangement joins TRBV20-1 to TRBJ2-2; 9 nucleotides align to TRBD2. Germline V gene sequence: CDR1 DFQATT, CDR2 SNEGSKA (reference sequence). After removal of 4 bases from V and 4 bases from J, the junction contained 7 bases not matched to a gene. The CDR3 runs to 15 residues. CDR3 sequence reads: CSAISLAGTTGELFF. The CDR3 nucleotides are TGCAGTGCTATTAGTCTAGCGGGAACCACCGGGGAGCTGTTTTTT.

The CDR3 protein is CGSPGRETQYF. The CDR3 DNA sequence: TGCGGATCTCCAGGACGAGAGACCCAGTACTTC. This sequence joins TRBV20-1 and TRBJ2-5, with D unclear. The CDR3 totals 11 residues. CDR1 DFQATT and CDR2 SNEGSKA come from the germline V gene (reference sequence).

This clonotype was counted only a few times. The chain joins TRBV7-2 to TRBJ2-5; unclear D gene. The CDR3 is 11 amino acids. Germline CDR1 and CDR2: SGHTA and FQGNSA. Trimming shortened V by 3 bases and J by 4 bases, and 3 bases separated the two germline ends. CDR3: CASSFGETQYF. The CDR3 DNA follows: TGTGCCAGCAGCTTCGGAGAGACCCAGTACTTC.

The CDR3 sequence is CASSYRASYGYTF. Written as DNA, the CDR3 is TGTGCCAGCAGTTACAGAGCTTCCTATGGCTACACCTTC. The gene calls are TRBV28 and TRBJ1-2; D is unresolved. This CDR3 has 13 amino acids. Germline CDR1 reads MDHEN; CDR2 reads SYDVKM. The V end was cut by 4 bases, the J end by 4 bases, with 10 bases between.

In this sample, this clonotype turned up a few times. V gene TRBV27 combines with J gene TRBJ2-1; D is uncertain. CDR3 length equals 15 residues. Trimming removed 5 bases at V and 1 base at J, with 12 bases between. Per the germline V gene, CDR1 is MNHEY and CDR2 is SMNVEV (reference sequence). The CDR3 spells CASSTPAGSYNEQFF. The CDR3 region has the DNA TGTGCCAGCAGTACTCCCGCTGGATCCTACAATGAGCAGTTCTTC.

The chain recombines TRBV2 with TRBJ2-4; 9 bases map to TRBD2. V gave up 7 bases and J gave up 1 base; unmatched junction bases: 11. The CDR3 sequence is 17 residues long. The germline gives CDR1 SNHLY, CDR2 FYNNEI. CDR3 loop: CASMTSGLRMAKNIQYF. DNA of the CDR3: TGTGCCAGCATGACTAGCGGCCTACGCATGGCCAAAAACATTCAGTACTTC.

This clonotype has just a few counts. V usage is TRBV30 and J usage is TRBJ1-6; D is perhaps TRBD1 (5 bases). Germline V gives CDR1 GTSNPN, CDR2 SVGIG (reference sequence). CDR3 size: 12 residues. The ends were cut back, 3 bases at V and 5 bases at J, with 5 bases in the middle. CDR3 nucleotide sequence: TGTGCCTGGAGAGGGGATAATTCACCCCTCCACTTT. Protein sequence: CAWRGDNSPLHF. The full variable domain, rest sourced from reference TRBV30 and TRBJ1-6, is SQTIHQWPATLVQPVGSPLSLECTVEGTSNPNLYWYRQAAGRGLQLLFYSVGIGQISSEVPQNLSASRPQDRQFILSSKKLLLSDSGFYLCAWRGDNSPLHFGNGTRLTVT.

A few counts support this clonotype. The chain recombines TRBV25-1 with TRBJ2-5; D is ambiguous. This CDR3 contains 12 residues. CDR1 MGHDK and CDR2 SYGVNS come from the germline V gene. Trimming left V 4 bases short and J 3 bases short, with 6 bases between. The CDR3, as DNA: TGTGCCAGCAGTGGGCCTAAAGAGACCCAGTACTTC. Amino acid sequence: CASSGPKETQYF.

This clonotype was observed a few times. The rearrangement links TRBV2 to TRBJ1-1; 8 nucleotides align to TRBD1. This CDR3 comprises 14 residues. V lost 5 bases and J lost 1; bases outside the gene matches: 3. Germline V gene sequence: CDR1 SNHLY, CDR2 FYNNEI. The CDR3 bases are TGTGCCAGCAGTTACAGGGGGGAGAACACTGAAGCTTTCTTT. It encodes CASSYRGENTEAFF.

In this sample, this clonotype turned up a few times. The chain couples TRBV7-8 to TRBJ1-1; D gene ambiguous. The CDR3 is made up of 16 amino acids. From germline, CDR1 is SGHVS and CDR2 FQNEAQ. V was pared by 5 bases and J by 0 bases, with 16 bases between. CDR3 protein: CASSVTRSVVNTEAFF. The CDR3, as DNA: TGTGCCAGCAGCGTGACACGGAGTGTAGTGAACACTGAAGCTTTCTTT.

This chain uses TRBV9 with TRBJ2-3; D is undetermined. The CDR3 sequence is 14 residues long. Germline V lookup: CDR1 SGDLS, CDR2 YYNGEE. Trimming shortened V by 0 bases and J by 4 bases, and 9 bases separated the two germline ends. CDR3 sequence: CASSVASGADTQYF. The CDR3 region has the DNA TGTGCCAGCAGCGTAGCCTCTGGGGCAGATACGCAGTATTTT.

There are a few counts of this clonotype. The chain employs TRBV11-1 and TRBJ2-1; TRBD1 agrees at 8 bases. CDR1 and CDR2 (germline): SGHAT, FQDESV (reference sequence). The CDR3 is 19 amino acids. J gave up 1 base and V 5 bases, and 16 bases lay outside the gene matches. CDR3 loop: CASSPNSYGTGPSYNEQFF. CDR3 nucleotide sequence: TGTGCCAGCAGCCCGAACAGCTATGGGACAGGACCTTCCTACAATGAGCAGTTCTTC.

This chain uses TRBV18 with TRBJ2-3; 8 nucleotides agree with TRBD2. The junction had 4 bases not matched to a gene; V was cut back by 3 bases and J by 5 bases. Germline V gives CDR1 KGHSH, CDR2 LQKENI. The length of the CDR3 is 14 residues. CDR3 protein: CASSPTSALDTQYF. CDR3 sequence (DNA): TGTGCCAGCTCACCGACTAGCGCCCTAGATACGCAGTATTTT.